This entry lists 31 T cell receptor beta chains sequenced from one sample in a study of blood T cell repertoires in COVID-19. Method: immunoSEQ multiplex PCR; TCRdb's copy keeps in-frame clones and lacks some. The table shows 200,000 to 250,000 clones, with nearly 85% occurring only once. The sequencing input was peripheral blood. Receptors originate from a woman aged 25 to 45 with COVID-19, enrolled during active disease.

CDR3 loop: CASSLSGTGNSPLHF. CDR3 nucleotides: TGTGCCAGCAGCTTGTCTGGGACAGGGAATTCACCCCTCCACTTT. V is TRBV5-4 and J is TRBJ1-6, with 9 nucleotides matching TRBD1. The CDR3 extends over 15 amino acids. The V and J ends lost 1 base and 7 bases, in that order; junction bases with no gene match: 3. Germline V gives CDR1 SGHNT, CDR2 YYREEE (reference sequence).

The chain recombines TRBV21-1 with TRBJ2-3; TRBD2 reflects the table's D call only, with no check against the DNA. TRBV21-1 is termed a pseudogene. The length of the CDR3 is 16 residues. The CDR3 sequence is CASSTLSGGVSDTQYF. Here the CDR3 DNA reads TGTGCCAGCAGCACGCTCAGCGGGGGAGTGTCAGATACGCAGTATTTT.

This chain connects TRBV3-1 (or the pseudogene TRBV3-2) to TRBJ2-7, with 9 positions matching TRBD2. CDR3 size: 19 residues. V was clipped by 0 bases and J by 0 bases; unmatched bases: 12. Germline V gene sequence: CDR1 LGHDT, CDR2 YNNKEL (reference sequence). The CDR3 reads CASSQDLGLAGSSSYEQYF. The CDR3 nucleotides are TGTGCCAGCAGCCAAGATTTGGGCCTAGCGGGGTCCTCCTCCTACGAGCAGTACTTC.

The CDR3, as DNA: TGTGCCAGCAGCCGGAAAGGACAGGGCTGGGCTGAAGCTTTCTTT. It encodes CASSRKGQGWAEAFF. The gene calls are TRBV16 and TRBJ1-1, with 8 bases fitting TRBD1. The germline CDR1 and CDR2 sequences are KGHSY and FQNENV. The junction had 10 bases not matched to a gene; V was cut back by 4 bases and J by 6 bases. The CDR3 is made up of 15 amino acids.

The V call is TRBV27, the J call TRBJ2-7; TRBD2 might be the D (5 bases). With 6 bases removed from V and 3 bases from J, the gap between germline ends came to 15 bases. The CDR3 is 14 residues long. Germline CDR1 MNHEY, CDR2 SMNVEV (reference sequence). CDR3 loop: CASRDLQRVYEQYF. As DNA, the CDR3 is TGTGCCAGCAGAGACCTTCAGAGGGTCTACGAGCAGTACTTC.

CDR3 amino acids: CASSLAGQGPTPTDTQYF. Here the CDR3 DNA reads TGTGCCAGCAGCTTAGCGGGACAGGGACCCACTCCCACAGATACGCAGTATTTT. The chain couples TRBV7-2 to TRBJ2-3; 9 bases agree with TRBD1. CDR3 length: 18 residues. V was pared by 0 bases and J by 2 bases, with 9 bases of the junction left unmatched. Germline values: CDR1 SGHTA, CDR2 FQGNSA.

V is TRBV7-2 and J is TRBJ2-5; no clear D gene. The CDR3 totals 15 residues. Germline V lookup: CDR1 SGHTA, CDR2 FQGNSA. V gave up 1 base and J gave up 6 bases, with 15 bases separating them. The CDR3 here is CASSLDWLDVKTQYF. The CDR3 DNA reads as TGTGCCAGCAGCTTAGACTGGCTAGACGTAAAGACCCAGTACTTC.

J is TRBJ2-5 and V is TRBV9, with 12 bases matching TRBD1. This CDR3 is 13 amino acids long. J was trimmed by 8 bases and V by 4 bases; bases with no gene match: 3. The germline V gene encodes CDR1 SGDLS and CDR2 YYNGEE. CDR3: CASSLGTGGTQYF. The CDR3 nucleotides read TGTGCCAGCAGCCTTGGGACAGGGGGCACCCAGTACTTC. Looking up the rest from reference TRBV9 and TRBJ2-5 gives the full variable domain: DSGVTQTPKHLITATGQRVTLRCSPRSGDLSVYWYQQSLDQGLQFLIQYYNGEERAKGNILERFSAQQFPDLHSELNLSSLELGDSALYFCASSLGTGGTQYFGPGTRLLVL.

The V and J genes are TRBV11-2 and TRBJ1-6; no definite D call. The CDR3 has 17 residues. Trimming removed 2 bases at V and 0 bases at J, with 11 bases between. Germline CDR1 is SGHAT and CDR2 is FQNNGV. CDR3 protein: CASSLTRRSSYNSPLHF. For the CDR3, the DNA is TGTGCCAGCAGCTTAACTCGCCGAAGCTCCTATAATTCACCCCTCCACTTT.

The chain carries TRBV27 and TRBJ2-6; the D gene is possibly TRBD2 (5 bases). Germline assignment: CDR1 MNHEY and CDR2 SMNVEV (reference sequence). The CDR3 length is 18 residues. The ends were cut back, 7 bases at V and 0 bases at J, with 19 bases in the middle. CDR3 bases: TGTGCCAGCACCCGAGAGGGTCAACCCCACTCTGGGGCCAACGTCCTGACTTTC. Its protein is CASTREGQPHSGANVLTF.

This chain uses TRBV9 with TRBJ2-1; 12 bases agree with TRBD2. This CDR3 is built from 15 residues. Germline trimming cut 0 bases from V and 9 bases from J; bases unmatched to any gene: 4. Germline V gives CDR1 SGDLS, CDR2 YYNGEE. CDR3 nucleotides: TGTGCCAGCAGCGTAGTGCTAGCGGGGGGGTGTGAGCAGTTCTTC. Amino acids: CASSVVLAGGCEQFF.

The chain employs TRBV9 and TRBJ2-4; D may be TRBD2 (6 bases). CDR1 is SGDLS and CDR2 is YYNGEE in the germline V gene. Trimming removed 0 bases at V and 6 bases at J, with 19 bases between. The CDR3 consists of 17 residues. The DNA of the CDR3 is TGTGCCAGCAGCGTAGACGGCACAGGTGAGACTAGAAACATTCAGTACTTC. It codes for CASSVDGTGETRNIQYF.

This chain uses TRBV5-6 with TRBJ2-7; D is possibly TRBD1 (5 bases). The CDR3 consists of 14 residues. Germline V gene sequence: CDR1 SGHDT, CDR2 YYEEEE. Trimming took 2 bases from V and 4 from J, leaving 13 bases between them. The CDR3, as DNA: TGTGCCAGCAGCTTACAGGCACTTCCTTACGAGCAGTACTTC. Residues: CASSLQALPYEQYF.

The V call is TRBV2, the J call TRBJ2-7, with D perhaps matching TRBD1 (5 bases). V was cut by 7 bases and J by 4 bases, with 14 bases left in between. From germline, CDR1 is SNHLY and CDR2 FYNNEI. The CDR3 runs to 13 residues. This CDR3 reads CASTSGRAYEQYF. The CDR3, as DNA: TGTGCCAGCACTTCGGGCAGGGCTTACGAGCAGTACTTC.

This clone was detected once. This chain uses TRBV19 with TRBJ2-1; TRBD2 aligns across 8 bases. V was clipped by 0 bases and J by 1 base; unmatched bases: 5. The CDR3 contains 17 residues. Per the germline V gene, CDR1 is LNHDA and CDR2 is SQIVND (reference sequence). CDR3 sequence reads: CASSIDRGGGSYNEQFF. The CDR3 nucleotides read TGTGCCAGTAGTATAGATAGAGGCGGGGGGTCCTACAATGAGCAGTTCTTC. The whole variable domain, filled in from reference TRBV19 and TRBJ2-1, reads DGGITQSPKYLFRKEGQNVTLSCEQNLNHDAMYWYRQDPGQGLRLIYYSQIVNDFQKGDIAEGYSVSREKKESFPLTVTSAQKNPTAFYLCASSIDRGGGSYNEQFFGPGTRLTVL.

V is TRBV4-1 and J is TRBJ1-2; 7 bases are shared with TRBD1. The CDR3 has 15 amino acids. Germline V lookup: CDR1 MGHRA, CDR2 YSYEKL. The junction had 9 bases not matched to a gene; V was cut back by 2 bases and J by 6 bases. The CDR3 loop is CASSQLGQVLDGYTF. As DNA, the CDR3 is TGCGCCAGCAGCCAACTCGGACAGGTTCTAGATGGCTACACCTTC.

The chain combines TRBV4-2 with TRBJ2-1; 7 nucleotides line up with TRBD1. The CDR3 has 15 residues. Unmatched junction bases numbered 8, after V lost 4 bases and J lost 5 bases. Germline CDR1 reads LGHNA; CDR2 reads YNFKEQ. The CDR3 here is CASSPRTGQNNEQFF. Written as DNA, the CDR3 is TGTGCCAGCAGCCCCCGGACAGGTCAAAACAATGAGCAGTTCTTC.

This chain links TRBV21-1 with TRBJ2-7; TRBD1 reflects the table's D call only, with no check against the DNA. TRBV21-1 is listed as a pseudogene. The CDR3 is 15 residues long. The chain's CDR3 is CASSKAEGVIYEQYF. CDR3 nucleotide sequence: TGTGCCAGCAGCAAAGCAGAGGGGGTCATTTACGAGCAGTACTTC.

The CDR3 coding sequence is TGTGCCAGCTCACTCGTAGCGGTTAGCACAGATACGCAGTATTTT. This codes for CASSLVAVSTDTQYF. The J gene is TRBJ2-3, the V gene TRBV18; TRBD2 might be the D (6 bases). There are 15 residues in the CDR3. Trimming pared 4 bases from V and 0 bases from J, leaving 11 bases between. In germline, CDR1 is KGHSH, CDR2 LQKENI.

The V and J genes are TRBV30 and TRBJ1-3, with TRBD1 as a possible D gene (5 bases). Germline CDR1 reads GTSNPN; CDR2 reads SVGIG (reference sequence). The V gene lost 4 bases and the J gene lost 2 bases, with 15 bases spanning the gap. The length of the CDR3 is 15 residues. Here the CDR3 reads CAWTLRTFTGNTIYF. In DNA, the CDR3 is TGTGCCTGGACCCTACGGACATTCACTGGAAACACCATATATTTT.

CDR3 in amino acids: CASTADSPYGYTF. Here the CDR3 DNA reads TGTGCCAGCACCGCTGACAGCCCCTATGGCTACACCTTC. V and J are TRBV12-3 or TRBV12-4 and TRBJ1-2; TRBD1 might be the D (5 bases). The CDR3 has 13 amino acids. The germline V and J ends were trimmed by 7 bases and 4 bases, with 13 bases remaining between them.

The chain couples TRBV28 to TRBJ2-3; D not certain. V was pared by 3 bases and J by 2 bases, with 9 bases between. This CDR3 region has 14 residues. Per the germline V gene, CDR1 is MDHEN and CDR2 is SYDVKM. In nucleotides, the CDR3 is TGTGCCAGCAGTTTTAGAGTATACACAGATACGCAGTATTTT. As protein: CASSFRVYTDTQYF.

The chain has TRBV5-1 and TRBJ1-1, with 9 positions matching TRBD1. This CDR3 spans 15 amino acids. V was clipped by 4 bases and J by 7 bases; unmatched bases: 11. Germline V gene sequence: CDR1 SGHRS, CDR2 YFSETQ. The CDR3 coding sequence is TGCGCCAGCAGCCGCGGGACAGGGACGGCCATTGAAGCTTTCTTT. It encodes CASSRGTGTAIEAFF. The entire variable domain, with the rest obtained from reference TRBV5-1 and TRBJ1-1, is as follows: KAGVTQTPRYLIKTRGQQVTLSCSPISGHRSVSWYQQTPGQGLQFLFEYFSETQRNKGNFPGRFSGRQFSNSRSEMNVSTLELGDSALYLCASSRGTGTAIEAFFGQGTRLTVV.

This clone was counted a single time. The J gene is TRBJ1-1, the V gene TRBV19, with D unresolved. Trimming removed 3 bases from V and 5 bases from J, with 10 bases in between. The CDR3 extends over 13 amino acids. The V gene's germline CDR1 is LNHDA and CDR2 SQIVND (reference sequence). The CDR3 DNA is TGTGCCAGTAGTATCCCACCAGTGACTGAAGCTTTCTTT. The encoded protein is CASSIPPVTEAFF.

The chain has TRBV28 and TRBJ1-2; D is unresolved. This CDR3 contains 13 residues. Germline-derived CDR1 and CDR2 are MDHEN and SYDVKM. Trimming removed 5 bases at V and 0 bases at J, with 7 bases between. The CDR3 region is CASSLRANYGYTF. DNA for the CDR3: TGTGCCAGCAGTCTGAGGGCTAACTATGGCTACACCTTC.

Remarks on this clone: This same CDR3 is encoded by further DNA sequences in the sample. V usage is TRBV4-3 and J usage is TRBJ2-2, with 7 positions matching TRBD2. The V and J ends lost 0 bases and 0 bases, in that order; junction bases with no gene match: 7. Germline loops: CDR1 LGHNA, CDR2 YSLEER. The CDR3 loop spans 18 amino acids. For the CDR3, the DNA is TGCGCCAGCAGCCAAGAGGGGGGAGGGCCGTCGAACACCGGGGAGCTGTTTTTT. This sequence encodes CASSQEGGGPSNTGELFF.

The V gene is TRBV29-1, the J gene TRBJ1-2; D unresolved. Trimming removed 6 bases from V and 3 bases from J, with 11 bases in between. Germline CDR1 reads SQVTM; CDR2 reads ANQGSEA. The CDR3 is 12 residues long. DNA of the CDR3: TGCAGCGTGCTAACACGGGACTATGGCTACACCTTC. Amino acid sequence: CSVLTRDYGYTF.

CDR3 nucleotides: TGCGCCAGCAGCACGGGACAGGGGATATTAGACTATGGCTACACCTTC. Protein product: CASSTGQGILDYGYTF. The rearrangement uses TRBV5-1 and TRBJ1-2; 10 nucleotides line up with TRBD1. The V gene's germline CDR1 is SGHRS and CDR2 YFSETQ. CDR3 length: 16 residues. Unmatched junction bases numbered 9, after V lost 4 bases and J lost 3 bases.

The V call is TRBV5-1, the J call TRBJ1-4; weak D call: TRBD1 (5 bases). Germline loops: CDR1 SGHRS, CDR2 YFSETQ. The CDR3 is 15 residues long. V lost 0 bases, J lost 3 bases, and 9 bases lay in between. The CDR3 nucleotides are TGCGCCAGCAGCTTGGCCGGGGGTTCTAATGAAAAACTGTTTTTT. It translates to CASSLAGGSNEKLFF.

The genes are TRBV30 and TRBJ2-7; possibly TRBD1 for D (6 bases). Trimming pared 4 bases from V and 6 bases from J, leaving 13 bases between. The germline V gene has CDR1 GTSNPN and CDR2 SVGIG (reference sequence). The CDR3 is made up of 12 amino acids. The CDR3 sequence: CAWTLGQREQYF. CDR3 nucleotide sequence: TGTGCCTGGACCCTGGGACAACGCGAGCAGTACTTC.

The chain carries TRBV7-8 and TRBJ1-4; no reliable D call. Per the germline V gene, CDR1 is SGHVS and CDR2 is FQNEAQ. This CDR3 is built from 13 residues. The germline V and J ends were trimmed by 1 base and 7 bases, with 7 bases remaining between them. The CDR3 spells CASSLVSPEKLFF. CDR3 coding DNA: TGTGCCAGCAGCTTAGTTAGCCCTGAAAAACTGTTTTTT.